These T cell receptor beta chains were read from a single sample in a study of control samples from healthy donors and cancer patients. Clones were sequenced by immunoSEQ multiplex PCR, and TCRdb holds only the in-frame ones, with some missing. The table shows fewer than 500,000 clones, with 75% to 95% occurring only once. Sequenced input: PBMCs. These receptors were obtained from a man in his forties with head and neck cancer. CDR3s include the opening cysteine and the closing phenylalanine or tryptophan. A D gene is named only where the DNA matches it firmly. Clone size is shown for a subset of rows, as once, few, many or a class of expanded clone.

D gene	clone size	CDR3 length	V gene	J gene	CDR3 protein	CDR3 DNA
TRBD1	NA	12	TRBV5-1	TRBJ2-7	CASGQGLNEQYF	TGCGCCAGCGGACAGGGTTTAAACGAGCAGTACTTC
NA	NA	15	TRBV10-2	TRBJ1-1	CASSESVGISAEAFF	TGCGCCAGCAGTGAGTCCGTAGGGATTTCGGCTGAAGCTTTCTTT
NA	NA	11	TRBV25-1	TRBJ2-7	CASSVAYEQYF	TGTGCCAGTTCGGTAGCCTACGAGCAGTACTTC
NA	NA	15	TRBV25-1	TRBJ2-7	CASSGLSGLSYEQYF	TGTGCCAGCAGTGGGTTATCGGGGCTCTCCTACGAGCAGTACTTC
NA	NA	16	TRBV5-1	TRBJ1-3	CASSSLGGSSGNTIYF	TGCGCCAGCAGCTCTCTCGGGGGGAGCTCTGGAAACACCATATATTTT
NA	NA	15	TRBV5-4	TRBJ2-5	CASSLLSGEVETQYF	TGTGCCAGCAGCTTGTTATCCGGGGAGGTGGAGACCCAGTACTTC
NA	NA	13	TRBV5-6	TRBJ1-2	CASSWEESYGYTF	TGTGCCAGCAGCTGGGAGGAGAGCTATGGCTACACCTTC
NA	once	16	TRBV19	TRBJ2-1	CASSDPFTGSGNEQFF	TGTGCCAGTAGTGACCCGTTTACCGGGAGCGGCAATGAGCAGTTCTTC
NA	NA	16	TRBV6-6	TRBJ1-3	CASSRLWTNTGNTIYF	TGTGCCAGCAGTCGCCTCTGGACAAATACTGGAAACACCATATATTTT
TRBD1	NA	15	TRBV5-1	TRBJ2-7	CASSTSQTGAYEQYF	TGCGCCAGCAGCACTTCCCAGACAGGGGCCTACGAGCAGTACTTC
TRBD1	once	16	TRBV28	TRBJ1-1	CASSLLGQAEVTEAFF	TGTGCCAGCAGTCTACTCGGACAGGCGGAAGTCACCGAAGCTTTCTTT
NA	NA	13	TRBV14	TRBJ1-1	CASSAGRNTEAFF	TGTGCCAGCAGCGCGGGACGGAACACTGAAGCTTTCTTT
NA	NA	13	TRBV5-5	TRBJ2-7	CASSMQTGTEQYF	TGTGCCAGCAGCATGCAGACGGGTACCGAGCAGTACTTC
NA	NA	16	TRBV18	TRBJ2-7	CASSQNWVGPSYEQYF	TGTGCCAGCTCACAAAATTGGGTAGGACCCTCCTACGAGCAGTACTTC
NA	NA	14	TRBV29-1	TRBJ1-1	CSVRGDSKNTEAFF	TGCAGCGTTCGGGGGGACTCCAAAAACACTGAAGCTTTCTTT
NA	once	13	TRBV6-5	TRBJ2-5	CASRVEGGETQYF	TGTGCCAGCCGAGTCGAGGGTGGGGAGACCCAGTACTTC
NA	NA	14	TRBV7-2	TRBJ1-1	CASSLETANTEAFF	TGTGCCAGCAGCTTAGAGACAGCGAACACTGAAGCTTTCTTT
NA	NA	19	TRBV7-7	TRBJ1-5	CASRLIRARHPLYNQPQHF	TGTGCTAGCCGCTTAATCCGGGCCCGTCATCCCCTATACAATCAGCCCCAGCATTTT